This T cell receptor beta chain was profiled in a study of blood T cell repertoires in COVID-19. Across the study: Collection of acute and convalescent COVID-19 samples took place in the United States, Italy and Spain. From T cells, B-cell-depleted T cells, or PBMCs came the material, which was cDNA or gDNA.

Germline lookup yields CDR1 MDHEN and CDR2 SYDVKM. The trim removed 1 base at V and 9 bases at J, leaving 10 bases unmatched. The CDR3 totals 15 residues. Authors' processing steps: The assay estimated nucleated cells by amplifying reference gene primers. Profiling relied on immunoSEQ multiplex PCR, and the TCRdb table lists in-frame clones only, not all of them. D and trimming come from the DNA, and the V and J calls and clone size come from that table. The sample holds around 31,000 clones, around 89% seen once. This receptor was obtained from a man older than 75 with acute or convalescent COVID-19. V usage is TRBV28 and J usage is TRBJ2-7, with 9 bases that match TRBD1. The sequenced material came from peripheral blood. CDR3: CASSLSPGQGTVQYF. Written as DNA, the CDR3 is TGTGCCAGCAGTTTATCGCCGGGACAGGGAACGGTGCAGTACTTC.